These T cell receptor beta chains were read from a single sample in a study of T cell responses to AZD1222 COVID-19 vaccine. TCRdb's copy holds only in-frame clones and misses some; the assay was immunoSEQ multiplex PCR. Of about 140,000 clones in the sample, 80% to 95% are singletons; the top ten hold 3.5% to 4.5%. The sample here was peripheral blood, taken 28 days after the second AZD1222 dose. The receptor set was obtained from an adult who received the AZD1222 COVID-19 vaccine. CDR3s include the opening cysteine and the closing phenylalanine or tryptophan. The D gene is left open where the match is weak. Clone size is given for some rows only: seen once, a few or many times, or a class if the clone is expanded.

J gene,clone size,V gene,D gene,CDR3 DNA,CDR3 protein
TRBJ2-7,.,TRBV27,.,TGTGCCAGCAGTCCCGGCGGCTTGGGAGAGCAGTACTTC,CASSPGGLGEQYF
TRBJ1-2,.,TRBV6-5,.,TGTGCCAGCATTGGGAGGGTTAACTATGGCTACACCTTC,CASIGRVNYGYTF
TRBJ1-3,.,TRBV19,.,TGTGCCAGTAGTCGGGGATCTGGAAACACCATATATTTT,CASSRGSGNTIYF
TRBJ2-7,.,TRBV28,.,TGTGCCAGCAGCCGGATAGGAAGGACCTACGAGCAGTACTTC,CASSRIGRTYEQYF
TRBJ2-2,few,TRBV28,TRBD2,TGTGCCAGCAGTTTATGGATACTAGCGGGAGGCCCCGGGGAGCTGTTTTTT,CASSLWILAGGPGELFF
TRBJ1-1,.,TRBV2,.,TGTGCCAGCAGTGTGCGTCAGGAGAGCGCTGAAGCTTTCTTT,CASSVRQESAEAFF
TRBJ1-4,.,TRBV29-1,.,TGCAGCGTTCTAGGGGGGGCAACTAATGAAAAACTGTTTTTT,CSVLGGATNEKLFF
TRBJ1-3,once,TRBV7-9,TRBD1,TGTGCCAGCAGCCGGGACAGGGATGGAAACACCATATATTTT,CASSRDRDGNTIYF
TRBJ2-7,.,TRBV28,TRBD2,TGTGCCAGCAGTCCTACTAGCGGGAGGCGCAACGAGCAGTACTTC,CASSPTSGRRNEQYF
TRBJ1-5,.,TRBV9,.,TGTGCCAGCAGCGATGGAAGCAATCAGCCCCAGCATTTT,CASSDGSNQPQHF